This entry lists 2 T cell receptor beta chains sequenced from one sample in a study of T cells after yellow fever vaccination. Using its own MiXCR run on the 5' RACE reads, TCRdb lists one record per CDR3 protein. The sample lists 300,000 to 350,000 distinct CDR3 sequences, roughly 4.3% occurring once. This specimen consisted of PBMCs, obtained 5 days after the yellow fever booster vaccination. Every receptor here comes from a young man who received the YFV17D yellow fever vaccine.

The rearrangement uses TRBV11-1 and TRBJ2-2; the D is unclear. V lost 5 bases to trimming and J lost 0 bases, with 7 bases between them. This CDR3 has 14 residues. In germline, CDR1 is SGHAT, CDR2 FQDESV (reference sequence). CDR3 protein: CASSGSTNTGELFF. The CDR3 bases are TGTGCCAGCAGCGGTTCGACGAACACCGGGGAGCTGTTTTTT.

The CDR3 reads CASSLTTGLYEQYF. The DNA of the CDR3 is TGCGCCAGCAGCCTAACGACAGGGCTCTACGAGCAGTACTTC. The chain is built from TRBV4-3 and TRBJ2-7; 7 bases align to TRBD1. CDR3 length: 14 amino acids. Germline V CDR1 and CDR2: LGHNA, YSLEER. The V gene end was trimmed by 4 bases and the J gene end by 3 bases; junction bases not matched to a gene: 6.